These 9 T cell receptor beta chains originate from one sample sequenced in a study of OX40 agonist ivuxolimab in advanced cancers. Only in-frame clones appear in the TCRdb table, and some are missing; sequencing was by immunoSEQ multiplex PCR. Here the sample spans 50,000 to 65,000 clones, about 87% being singletons. This material consisted of CD4+ or CD8+ T cells sorted from blood, taken in a trial of the OX40 agonist ivuxolimab. The receptors shown here come from an adult with an advanced solid tumor such as melanoma, head and neck, liver or kidney cancer.

The chain links TRBV5-1 to TRBJ2-2; no reliable D call. Looked up from germline, CDR1 is SGHRS and CDR2 is YFSETQ. CDR3 size: 13 residues. Trimming stripped 0 bases from V and 7 bases from J, with 7 bases between. The CDR3: CASSLVGNGELFF. The CDR3 DNA follows: TGCGCCAGCAGCTTGGTCGGTAACGGGGAGCTGTTTTTT.

This sequence joins TRBV11-1 and TRBJ2-4, with D possibly being TRBD1 or TRBD2 (5 bases each). Germline CDR1 and CDR2: SGHAT and FQDESV (reference sequence). Trimming left V 1 base short and J 8 bases short, with 6 bases between. The CDR3 has 12 amino acids. CDR3 residues: CASSLVGDIQYF. The CDR3, as DNA: TGTGCCAGCAGCTTAGTGGGGGACATTCAGTACTTC.

A few counts support this clone. The V and J genes are TRBV7-9 and TRBJ1-1, with D unclear. The CDR3 is 12 amino acids. Trimming pared 2 bases from V and 4 bases from J, leaving 5 bases between. Per the germline V gene, CDR1 is SEHNR and CDR2 is FQNEAQ (reference sequence). In nucleotides, the CDR3 is TGTGCCAGCAGCTTACAAGCCACTGAAGCTTTCTTT. This gives the protein CASSLQATEAFF.

The chain combines TRBV11-1 with TRBJ2-1, with 10 bases identical to TRBD2. Germline CDR1 reads SGHAT; CDR2 reads FQDESV (reference sequence). V lost 4 bases to trimming and J lost 7 bases; unmatched junction nucleotides: 10. The CDR3 loop spans 16 amino acids. The CDR3: CASSSGGLAGVNEQFF. The CDR3, as DNA: TGTGCCAGCAGCTCCGGGGGGCTAGCGGGAGTTAATGAGCAGTTCTTC.

V gene TRBV9 combines with J gene TRBJ1-5; unclear D gene. Trimming removed 4 bases from V and 0 bases from J, with 11 bases in between. In germline, CDR1 is SGDLS, CDR2 YYNGEE. CDR3 length equals 15 residues. The CDR3 loop is CASSKSDYSNQPQHF. The CDR3 DNA sequence: TGTGCCAGCAGCAAATCAGATTATAGCAATCAGCCCCAGCATTTT.

The rearrangement links TRBV7-8 to TRBJ2-7; 8 nucleotides align to TRBD2. V lost 5 bases to trimming and J lost 4 bases; unmatched junction nucleotides: 13. This CDR3 contains 16 residues. Germline V lookup: CDR1 SGHVS, CDR2 FQNEAQ. The CDR3 sequence is CASSLIPGLVPYEQYF. In DNA, the CDR3 is TGTGCCAGCAGCCTCATACCGGGACTAGTTCCATACGAGCAGTACTTC.

V is TRBV5-1 and J is TRBJ1-1; possible D gene TRBD1, 5 bases. The V end lost 2 bases, the J end lost 5 bases, and 13 bases lay between the germline ends. The CDR3 runs 14 residues. Germline V CDR1 and CDR2: SGHRS, YFSETQ. The CDR3 DNA follows: TGCGCCAGCAGCTTCGGGGCGAGCTCGACTGAAGCTTTCTTT. It encodes CASSFGASSTEAFF.

This chain uses TRBV6-5 with TRBJ1-1; D perhaps matches TRBD1 (5 bases). The germline V gene encodes CDR1 MNHEY and CDR2 SVGAGI. V was shortened by 0 bases and J by 2 bases, with 7 bases between the two germline ends. The length of the CDR3 is 14 residues. CDR3 loop: CASSYSTDNTEAFF. The DNA of the CDR3 is TGTGCCAGCAGTTACTCGACAGACAACACTGAAGCTTTCTTT.

The chain has TRBV19 and TRBJ2-7; D unclear. Germline-derived CDR1 and CDR2 are LNHDA and SQIVND (reference sequence). The V and J ends lost 1 base and 0 bases respectively, with 4 bases between them. This CDR3 comprises 13 residues. CDR3: CASSIGSSYEQYF. The CDR3 bases are TGTGCCAGTAGTATAGGATCCTCCTACGAGCAGTACTTC.